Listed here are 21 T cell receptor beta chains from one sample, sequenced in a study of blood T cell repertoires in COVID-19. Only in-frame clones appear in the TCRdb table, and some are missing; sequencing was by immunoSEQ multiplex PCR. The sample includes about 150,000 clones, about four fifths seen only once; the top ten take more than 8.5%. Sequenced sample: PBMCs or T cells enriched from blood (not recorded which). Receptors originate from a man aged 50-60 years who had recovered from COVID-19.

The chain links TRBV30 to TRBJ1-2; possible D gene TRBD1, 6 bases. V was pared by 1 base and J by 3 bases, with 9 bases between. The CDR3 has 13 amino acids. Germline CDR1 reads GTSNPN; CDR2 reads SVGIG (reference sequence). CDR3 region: CAWSGGGDYGYTF. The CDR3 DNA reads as TGTGCCTGGAGTGGGGGGGGCGACTATGGCTACACCTTC.

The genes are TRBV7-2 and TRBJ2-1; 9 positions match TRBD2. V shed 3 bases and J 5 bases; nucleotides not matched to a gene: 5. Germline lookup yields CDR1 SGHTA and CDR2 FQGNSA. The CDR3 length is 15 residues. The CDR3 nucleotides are TGTGCCAGCAGCTTTTTTGCGGGGGGGAACAATGAGCAGTTCTTC. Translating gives CASSFFAGGNNEQFF.

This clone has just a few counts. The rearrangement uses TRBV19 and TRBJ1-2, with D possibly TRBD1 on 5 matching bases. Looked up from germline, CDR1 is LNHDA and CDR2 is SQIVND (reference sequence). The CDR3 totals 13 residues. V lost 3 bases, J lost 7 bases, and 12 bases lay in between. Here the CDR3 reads CASSMRSQGGYTF. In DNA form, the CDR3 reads TGTGCCAGTAGTATGAGGTCGCAGGGTGGCTACACCTTC.

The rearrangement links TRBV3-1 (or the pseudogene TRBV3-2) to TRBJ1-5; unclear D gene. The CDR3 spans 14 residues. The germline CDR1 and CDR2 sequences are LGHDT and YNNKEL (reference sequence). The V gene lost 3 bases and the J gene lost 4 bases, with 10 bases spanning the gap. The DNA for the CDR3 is TGTGCCAGCAGCCAGTCATCCGGGAATCAGCCCCAGCATTTT. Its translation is CASSQSSGNQPQHF.

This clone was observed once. CDR3 protein: CASSLLGTGGYNSPLHF. The CDR3 DNA reads TGTGCCAGCAGTTTACTTGGGACAGGGGGTTATAATTCACCCCTCCACTTT. This chain uses TRBV28 with TRBJ1-6, with 11 bases that match TRBD1. Germline trimming cut 2 bases from V and 4 bases from J; bases unmatched to any gene: 4. The CDR3 is 17 residues long. Looked up from germline, CDR1 is MDHEN and CDR2 is SYDVKM.

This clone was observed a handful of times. This CDR3 is CATSDSVNTIYF. In DNA form, the CDR3 reads TGTGCCACCAGTGATTCGGTAAACACCATATATTTT. The chain has TRBV24-1 and TRBJ1-3; D ambiguous. This CDR3 spans 12 amino acids. Germline V gene data show CDR1 as KGHDR and CDR2 as SFDVKD. V lost 2 bases to trimming and J lost 6 bases, with 4 bases between them.

CDR3 sequence: CASSPTGLAAQFF. As DNA, the CDR3 is TGTGCCAGCAGCCCTACTGGTCTAGCGGCGCAGTTCTTC. The V gene is TRBV11-3, the J gene TRBJ2-1, with TRBD2 identical over 7 bases. Germline loops: CDR1 SGHNT, CDR2 YENEEA. The CDR3 length is 13 residues. Unmatched junction bases numbered 10, after V lost 5 bases and J lost 12 bases.

DNA of the CDR3: TGTGCCAGCAGCTTAGGGTCAGGCTACGAGCAGTACTTC. It is translated as CASSLGSGYEQYF. The J gene is TRBJ2-7, the V gene TRBV7-2; no definite D call. The germline V gene encodes CDR1 SGHTA and CDR2 FQGNSA. CDR3 length equals 13 residues. V was trimmed by 1 base and J by 3 bases, leaving 7 bases between them.

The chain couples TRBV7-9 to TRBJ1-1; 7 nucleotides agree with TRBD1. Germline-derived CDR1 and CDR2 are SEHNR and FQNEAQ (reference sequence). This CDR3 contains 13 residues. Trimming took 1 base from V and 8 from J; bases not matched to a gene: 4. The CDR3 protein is CASSLGTGQEAFF. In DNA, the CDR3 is TGTGCCAGCAGCTTAGGGACAGGTCAGGAAGCTTTCTTT.

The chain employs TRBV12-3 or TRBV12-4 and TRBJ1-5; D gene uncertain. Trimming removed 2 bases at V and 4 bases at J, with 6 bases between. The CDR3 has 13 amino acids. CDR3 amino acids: CASSLTQNQPQHF. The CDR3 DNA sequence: TGTGCCAGCAGTTTAACGCAGAATCAGCCCCAGCATTTT.

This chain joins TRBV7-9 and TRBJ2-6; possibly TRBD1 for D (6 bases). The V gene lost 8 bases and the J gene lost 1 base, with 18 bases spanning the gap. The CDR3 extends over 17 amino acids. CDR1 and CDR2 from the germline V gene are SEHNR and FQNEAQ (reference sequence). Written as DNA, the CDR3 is TGTGCCAGCCCCGGGGACACCGCTCTTTCTGGGGCCAACGTCCTGACTTTC. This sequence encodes CASPGDTALSGANVLTF.

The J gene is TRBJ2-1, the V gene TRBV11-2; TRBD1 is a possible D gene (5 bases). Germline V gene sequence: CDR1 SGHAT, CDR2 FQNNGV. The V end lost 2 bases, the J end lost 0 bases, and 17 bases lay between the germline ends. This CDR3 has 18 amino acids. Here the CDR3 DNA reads TGTGCCAGCAGCTTAAGGCCCCAGGGAACTACCTCCTACAATGAGCAGTTCTTC. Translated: CASSLRPQGTTSYNEQFF.

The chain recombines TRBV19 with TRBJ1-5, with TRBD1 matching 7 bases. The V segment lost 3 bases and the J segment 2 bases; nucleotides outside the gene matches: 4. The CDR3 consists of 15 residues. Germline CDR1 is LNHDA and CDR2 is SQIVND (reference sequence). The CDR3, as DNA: TGTGCCAGTAGTATCGACAGGGAAGGCAATCAGCCCCAGCATTTT. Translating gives CASSIDREGNQPQHF.

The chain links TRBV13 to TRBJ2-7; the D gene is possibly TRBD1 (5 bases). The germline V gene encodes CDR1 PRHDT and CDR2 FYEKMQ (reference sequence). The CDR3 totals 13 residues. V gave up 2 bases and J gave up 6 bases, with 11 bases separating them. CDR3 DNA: TGTGCCAGCAGCTTATCCGGCAGGGCCGAGCAGTACTTC. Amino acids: CASSLSGRAEQYF.

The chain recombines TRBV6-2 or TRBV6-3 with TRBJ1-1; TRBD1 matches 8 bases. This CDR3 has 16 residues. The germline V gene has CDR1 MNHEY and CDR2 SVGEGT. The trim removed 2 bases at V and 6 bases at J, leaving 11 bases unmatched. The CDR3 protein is CASSYPRGRLSAEAFF. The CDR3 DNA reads TGTGCCAGCAGTTACCCCAGGGGGCGGTTGTCGGCTGAAGCTTTCTTT.

CDR3 DNA: TGTGCCAGTAGTCTCCAGGGACAGTTATACAATGAGCAGTTCTTC. Protein product: CASSLQGQLYNEQFF. The V gene is TRBV19, the J gene TRBJ2-1; 7 bases align to TRBD1. The germline V gene encodes CDR1 LNHDA and CDR2 SQIVND (reference sequence). The CDR3 extends over 15 amino acids. The J segment lost 4 bases and the V segment lost 5 bases, leaving 8 bases of the junction unmatched. The full variable domain, its missing parts supplied by reference TRBV19 and TRBJ2-1, is DGGITQSPKYLFRKEGQNVTLSCEQNLNHDAMYWYRQDPGQGLRLIYYSQIVNDFQKGDIAEGYSVSREKKESFPLTVTSAQKNPTAFYLCASSLQGQLYNEQFFGPGTRLTVL.

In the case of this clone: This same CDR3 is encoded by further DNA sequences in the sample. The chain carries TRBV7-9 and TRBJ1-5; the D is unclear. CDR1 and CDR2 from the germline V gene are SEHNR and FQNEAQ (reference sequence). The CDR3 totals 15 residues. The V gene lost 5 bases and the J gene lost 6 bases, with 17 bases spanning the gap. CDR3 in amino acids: CASSPRGGGSQPQHF. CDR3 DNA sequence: TGTGCCAGCAGCCCTAGAGGCGGTGGGAGTCAGCCCCAGCATTTT. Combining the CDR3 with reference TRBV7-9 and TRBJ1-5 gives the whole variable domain DTGVSQNPRHKITKRGQNVTFRCDPISEHNRLYWYRQTLGQGPEFLTYFQNEAQLEKSRLLSDRFSAERPKGSFSTLEIQRTEQGDSAMYLCASSPRGGGSQPQHFGDGTRLSIL.

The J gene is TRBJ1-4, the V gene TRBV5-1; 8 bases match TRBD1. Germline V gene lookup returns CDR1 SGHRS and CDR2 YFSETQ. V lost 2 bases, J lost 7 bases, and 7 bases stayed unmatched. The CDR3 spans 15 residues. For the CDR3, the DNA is TGCGCCAGCAGCTTAATGGGACAGGAGCGTGAAAAACTGTTTTTT. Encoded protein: CASSLMGQEREKLFF.

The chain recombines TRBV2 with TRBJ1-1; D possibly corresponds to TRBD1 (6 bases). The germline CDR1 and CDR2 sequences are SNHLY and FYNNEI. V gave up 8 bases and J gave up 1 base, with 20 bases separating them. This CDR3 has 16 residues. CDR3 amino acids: CASRTHRVARNTEAFF. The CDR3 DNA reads TGTGCCAGCCGAACGCACAGGGTGGCGAGGAACACTGAAGCTTTCTTT.

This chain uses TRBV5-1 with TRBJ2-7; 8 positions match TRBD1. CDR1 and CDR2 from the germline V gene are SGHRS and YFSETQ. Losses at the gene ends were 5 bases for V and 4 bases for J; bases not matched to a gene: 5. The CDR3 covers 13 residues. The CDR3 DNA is TGCGCCAGCAGAACGGGACAGGAGTACGAGCAGTACTTC. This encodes CASRTGQEYEQYF.

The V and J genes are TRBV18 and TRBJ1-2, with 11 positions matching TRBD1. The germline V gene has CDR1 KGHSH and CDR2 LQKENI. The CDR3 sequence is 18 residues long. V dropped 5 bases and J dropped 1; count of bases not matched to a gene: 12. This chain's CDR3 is CASSGPRTGGRDNYGYTF. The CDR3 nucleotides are TGTGCCAGCTCAGGCCCCAGGACAGGGGGCAGGGATAACTATGGCTACACCTTC.